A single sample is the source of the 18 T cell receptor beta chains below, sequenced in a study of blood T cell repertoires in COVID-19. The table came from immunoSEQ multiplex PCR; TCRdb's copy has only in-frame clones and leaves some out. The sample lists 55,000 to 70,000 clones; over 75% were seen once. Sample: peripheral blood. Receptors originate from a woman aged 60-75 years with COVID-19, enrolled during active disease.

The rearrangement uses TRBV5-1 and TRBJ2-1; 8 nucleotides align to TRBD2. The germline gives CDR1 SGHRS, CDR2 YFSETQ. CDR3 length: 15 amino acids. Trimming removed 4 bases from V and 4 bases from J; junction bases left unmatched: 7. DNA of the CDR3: TGCGCCAGCAGCGCAACTAGCGGACCATACAATGAGCAGTTCTTC. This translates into CASSATSGPYNEQFF.

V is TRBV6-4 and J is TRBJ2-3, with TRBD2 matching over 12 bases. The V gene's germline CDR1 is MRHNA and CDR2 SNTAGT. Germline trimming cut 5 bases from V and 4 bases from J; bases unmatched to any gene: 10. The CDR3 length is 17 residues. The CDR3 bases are TGTGCCAGCAGTCCCGTCTGGACTAGCGGGAAATCAGATACGCAGTATTTT. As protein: CASSPVWTSGKSDTQYF.

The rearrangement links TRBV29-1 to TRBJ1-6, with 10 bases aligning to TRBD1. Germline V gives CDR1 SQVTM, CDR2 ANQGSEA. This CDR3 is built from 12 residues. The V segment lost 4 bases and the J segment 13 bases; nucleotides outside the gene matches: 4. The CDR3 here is CSVGDRGIPLHF. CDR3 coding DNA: TGCAGCGTTGGGGACAGGGGAATCCCCCTCCACTTT.

The chain's CDR3 is CASTATSGRAETQYF. CDR3 bases: TGTGCCAGCACTGCTACTAGCGGGAGGGCGGAGACCCAGTACTTC. The V gene is TRBV2, the J gene TRBJ2-5, with 13 bases that match TRBD2. From germline, CDR1 is SNHLY and CDR2 FYNNEI. The CDR3 runs to 15 residues. V shed 7 bases, J shed 5 bases, and the junction held 7 bases outside the gene matches.

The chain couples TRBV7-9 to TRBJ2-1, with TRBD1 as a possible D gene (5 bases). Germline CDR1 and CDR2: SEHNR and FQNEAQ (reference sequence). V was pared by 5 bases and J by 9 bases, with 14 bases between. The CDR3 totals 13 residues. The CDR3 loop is CASSPQGLGEQFF. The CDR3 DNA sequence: TGTGCCAGCAGCCCCCAGGGTCTGGGTGAGCAGTTCTTC.

Here the CDR3 DNA reads TGTGCCAGCAGCTTGCGTGGGACTAGCGGGAGCGACGAGCAGTACTTC. Protein product: CASSLRGTSGSDEQYF. The rearrangement links TRBV5-6 to TRBJ2-7; 14 positions match TRBD2. The V segment lost 1 base and the J segment 5 bases; nucleotides outside the gene matches: 5. CDR1 is SGHDT and CDR2 is YYEEEE in the germline V gene. The CDR3 sequence is 16 residues long.

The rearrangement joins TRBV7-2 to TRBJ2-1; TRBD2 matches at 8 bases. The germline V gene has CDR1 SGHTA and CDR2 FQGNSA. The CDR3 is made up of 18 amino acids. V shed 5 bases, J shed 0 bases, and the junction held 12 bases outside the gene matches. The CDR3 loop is CASSLLGGGSSSYNEQFF. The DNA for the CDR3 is TGTGCCAGCAGCCTGCTGGGCGGGGGGTCGAGCTCCTACAATGAGCAGTTCTTC.

DNA for the CDR3: TGTGCCACCAGTGATTCGGGACTTATGTACCAAGAGACCCAGTACTTC. Translated, it gives CATSDSGLMYQETQYF. The rearrangement uses TRBV24-1 and TRBJ2-5; D possibly corresponds to TRBD2 (6 bases). CDR1 is KGHDR, CDR2 SFDVKD, per germline. Trimming shortened V by 2 bases and J by 0 bases, and 12 bases separated the two germline ends. The CDR3 loop spans 16 amino acids.

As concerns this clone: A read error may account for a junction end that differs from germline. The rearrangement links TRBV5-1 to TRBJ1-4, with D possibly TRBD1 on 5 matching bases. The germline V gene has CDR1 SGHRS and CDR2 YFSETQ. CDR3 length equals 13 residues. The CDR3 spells CASSFQGEGLWTF. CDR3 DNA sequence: TGCGCCAGCAGCTTCCAGGGTGAAGGTCTGTGGACTTTT.

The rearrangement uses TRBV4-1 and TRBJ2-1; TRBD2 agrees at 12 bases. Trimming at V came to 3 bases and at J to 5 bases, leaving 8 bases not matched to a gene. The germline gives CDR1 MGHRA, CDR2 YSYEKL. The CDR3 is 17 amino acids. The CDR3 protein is CASSQGGGLAGNNEQFF. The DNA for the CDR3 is TGCGCCAGCAGCCAGGGGGGCGGACTAGCGGGGAACAATGAGCAGTTCTTC.

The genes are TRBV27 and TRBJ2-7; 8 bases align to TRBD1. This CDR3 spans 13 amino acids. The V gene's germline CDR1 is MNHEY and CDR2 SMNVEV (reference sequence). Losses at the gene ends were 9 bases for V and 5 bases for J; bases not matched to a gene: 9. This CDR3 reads CARHSIQGDEQYF. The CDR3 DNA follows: TGTGCCAGACACTCCATACAGGGGGACGAGCAGTACTTC.

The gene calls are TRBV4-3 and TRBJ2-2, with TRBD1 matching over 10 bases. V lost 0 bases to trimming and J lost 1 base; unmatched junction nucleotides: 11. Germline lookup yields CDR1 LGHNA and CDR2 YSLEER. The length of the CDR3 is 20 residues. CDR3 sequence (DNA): TGCGCCAGCAGCCAAGATAGGGGACAGGGGCTGATTTTGAACACCGGGGAGCTGTTTTTT. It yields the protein CASSQDRGQGLILNTGELFF.

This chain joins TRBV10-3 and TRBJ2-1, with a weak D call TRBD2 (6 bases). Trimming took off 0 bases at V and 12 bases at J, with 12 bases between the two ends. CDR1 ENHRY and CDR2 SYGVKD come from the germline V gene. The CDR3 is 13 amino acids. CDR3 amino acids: CAISESWRGGQFF. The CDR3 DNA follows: TGTGCCATCAGTGAGTCTTGGCGGGGAGGGCAGTTCTTC.

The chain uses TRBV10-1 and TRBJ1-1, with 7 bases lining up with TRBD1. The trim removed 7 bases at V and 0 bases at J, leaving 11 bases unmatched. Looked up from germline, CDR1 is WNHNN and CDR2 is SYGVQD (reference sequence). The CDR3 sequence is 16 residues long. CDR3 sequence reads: CASTTWSRGLNTEAFF. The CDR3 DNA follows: TGCGCCAGCACCACCTGGTCGAGGGGGCTGAACACTGAAGCTTTCTTT.

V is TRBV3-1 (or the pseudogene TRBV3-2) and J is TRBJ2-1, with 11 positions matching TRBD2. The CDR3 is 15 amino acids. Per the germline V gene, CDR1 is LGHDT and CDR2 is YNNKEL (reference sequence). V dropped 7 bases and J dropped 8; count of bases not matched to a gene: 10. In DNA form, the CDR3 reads TGTGCCAGCACGGATAGCGGGAGGGCCAAGGATGAGCAGTTCTTC. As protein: CASTDSGRAKDEQFF.

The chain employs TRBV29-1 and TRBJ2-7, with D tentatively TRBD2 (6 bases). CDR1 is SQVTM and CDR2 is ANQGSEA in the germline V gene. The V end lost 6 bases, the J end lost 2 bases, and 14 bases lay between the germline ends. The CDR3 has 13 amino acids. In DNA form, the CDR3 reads TGCAGCGTGGCTACTGGAGGGACCTACGAGCAGTACTTC. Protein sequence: CSVATGGTYEQYF.

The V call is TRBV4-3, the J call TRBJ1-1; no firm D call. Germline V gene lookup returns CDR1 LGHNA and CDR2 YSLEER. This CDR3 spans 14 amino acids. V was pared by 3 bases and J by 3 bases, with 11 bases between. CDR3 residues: CASSHISGDTEAFF. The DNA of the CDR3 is TGCGCCAGCAGCCACATTTCGGGTGACACTGAAGCTTTCTTT.

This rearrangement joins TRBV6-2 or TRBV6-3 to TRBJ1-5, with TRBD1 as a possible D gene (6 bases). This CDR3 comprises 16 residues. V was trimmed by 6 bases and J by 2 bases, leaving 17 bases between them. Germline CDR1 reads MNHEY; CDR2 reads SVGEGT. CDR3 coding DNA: TGTGCCAGCAGCCACTCTACACAGGGTCGCAATCAGCCCCAGCATTTT. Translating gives CASSHSTQGRNQPQHF.